The next 9 T cell receptor beta chains were all read from a single sample in a study of human T cells and chemical hapten exposure. Time point given: patch test 1, 2 weeks after DPC sensitization. This sample's treatment: therapeutic diphenylcyclopropenone sensitization with weekly scalp DPC. Each CDR3 protein gets one entry after TCRdb re-called the RACE reads with MiXCR. The sample has just under 350,000 distinct CDR3 sequences, around 7% seen once. Sequenced material: whole blood, taken in connection with sensitization to the hapten diphenylcyclopropenone (DPC). Receptor source: a woman aged 18-29 years with alopecia areata. Some clones in this sample may be carry-over from other donors' samples.

The chain links TRBV6-1 to TRBJ1-5; the match to TRBD1 covers 8 bases. V was pared by 5 bases and J by 5 bases, with 5 bases of the junction left unmatched. CDR3 length equals 14 residues. From germline, CDR1 is MNHNS and CDR2 SASEGT. The CDR3 sequence: CASSLQTGDQPQHF. The CDR3 region has the DNA TGTGCCAGCAGTCTTCAGACAGGGGATCAGCCCCAGCATTTT.

The V and J genes are TRBV6-5 and TRBJ2-7, with 8 positions matching TRBD1. Germline loops: CDR1 MNHEY, CDR2 SVGAGI. CDR3 size: 15 residues. The V gene end was trimmed by 2 bases and the J gene end by 0 bases; junction bases not matched to a gene: 3. The CDR3 loop reads CASSYRDRSSYEQYF. CDR3 sequence (DNA): TGTGCCAGCAGTTACCGGGACAGGTCCTCCTACGAGCAGTACTTC.

This sequence joins TRBV5-5 and TRBJ1-2; no clear D. CDR1 SGHKS and CDR2 YYEKEE come from the germline V gene (reference sequence). The V end lost 2 bases, the J end lost 5 bases, and 16 bases lay between the germline ends. The CDR3 has 15 amino acids. The chain's CDR3 is CASSFGREGRYGYTF. CDR3 coding DNA: TGTGCCAGCAGCTTTGGACGGGAAGGAAGGTATGGCTACACCTTC.

Ten or more counts support this clonotype. The rearrangement uses TRBV18 and TRBJ1-5; unclear D gene. V dropped 2 bases and J dropped 4 bases, with 9 bases sitting between them. Germline V CDR1 and CDR2: KGHSH, LQKENI. The CDR3 extends over 14 amino acids. The CDR3: CASSPDGQNQPQHF. For the CDR3, the DNA is TGTGCCAGCTCACCAGACGGGCAAAATCAGCCCCAGCATTTT. Drawing the rest from reference TRBV18 and TRBJ1-5, the complete variable domain is NAGVMQNPRHLVRRRGQEARLRCSPMKGHSHVYWYRQLPEEGLKFMVYLQKENIIDESGMPKERFSAEFPKEGPSILRIQQVVRGDSAAYFCASSPDGQNQPQHFGDGTRLSIL.

The chain has TRBV25-1 and TRBJ1-2; 7 positions agree with TRBD1. This CDR3 comprises 15 residues. Per the germline V gene, CDR1 is MGHDK and CDR2 is SYGVNS. V was pared by 4 bases and J by 5 bases, with 10 bases of the junction left unmatched. CDR3 coding DNA: TGTGCCAGCAGTGCAAGTCTGACAGGGTTTTATGGCTACACCTTC. Translating gives CASSASLTGFYGYTF.

DNA of the CDR3: TGCGCCAGCAGCGGGTCCGGGACCCCGTCCGCCGGGGAGCTGTTTTTT. It yields the protein CASSGSGTPSAGELFF. The V gene is TRBV5-1, the J gene TRBJ2-2; D tentatively reads TRBD1 or TRBD2 (5 bases each). V dropped 4 bases and J dropped 6 bases, with 19 bases sitting between them. The CDR3 is 16 amino acids. Germline V CDR1 and CDR2: SGHRS, YFSETQ.

In the case of this clonotype: A single base separates this from a much larger clone, so it may be a read error. This chain uses TRBV4-3 with TRBJ2-7, with D maybe TRBD1 (6 bases). The CDR3 spans 13 residues. Germline V gene data show CDR1 as LGHNA and CDR2 as YSLEER. This CDR3 is CASSQVTGRELYF. DNA of the CDR3: TGCGCCAGCAGCCAGGTCACAGGGCGCGAGCTGTACTTC.

This clonotype was detected many times. The chain uses TRBV6-5 and TRBJ2-6, with D uncertain. CDR1 MNHEY and CDR2 SVGAGI come from the germline V gene. The CDR3 sequence is 15 residues long. V was trimmed by 2 bases and J by 2 bases, leaving 7 bases between them. CDR3 region: CASSYRVTGANVLTF. Here the CDR3 DNA reads TGTGCCAGCAGTTACCGGGTCACTGGGGCCAACGTCCTGACTTTC.

This clonotype turned up a few times. The CDR3 is CASSLYWIQGSNQPQHF. CDR3 DNA sequence: TGTGCCAGCAGCTTATACTGGATCCAGGGTAGCAATCAGCCCCAGCATTTT. This chain connects TRBV7-2 to TRBJ1-5; a possible D gene is TRBD1 (5 bases). The CDR3 contains 17 residues. With 2 bases removed from V and 0 bases from J, the gap between germline ends came to 14 bases. Looked up from germline, CDR1 is SGHTA and CDR2 is FQGNSA.